A selection of T cell receptor beta chains follows, all from one sample in a study of T cells in Graves' hyperthyroidism and ophthalmopathy. TCRdb redid the calling of the multiplex PCR reads with MiXCR, one entry per CDR3 protein. The table has around 760,000 distinct CDR3 sequences, approximately 40% seen once; the top ten hold less than 40%. Specimen: blood. The receptors come from a woman between 35 and 50 years old with Graves' hyperthyroidism. Each CDR3 is given with its conserved first and last residue. D genes are given only for firm matches. A row's size may be missing; if present it is once, few, many or a size class.

TRBV7-2	.	TRBD1	TRBJ2-7	TGTGCCAGCAGCTCGGGACAGGGATGGTCCTACGAGCAGTACTTC	CASSSGQGWSYEQYF
TRBV9	many	.	TRBJ1-1	TGTGCCAGCAGCGTAGTTCCAGGGGAGAACACTGAAGCTTTCTTT	CASSVVPGENTEAFF
TRBV7-9	many	TRBD1	TRBJ1-1	TGTGCCAGCAGCTTGGTTGACAGGGGCACTGAAGCTTTCTTT	CASSLVDRGTEAFF
TRBV12-5	.	.	TRBJ2-7	TGTGCTAGTGGTTTGGTACTCAGTTTTAGCTCCTACGAGCAGTACTTC	CASGLVLSFSSYEQYF
TRBV6-5	.	TRBD1	TRBJ1-1	TGTGCCAGCAGTTACGGGACAGGGGGCCGCCAGGGTTTCTTT	CASSYGTGGRQGFF
TRBV6-5	many	.	TRBJ1-6	TGTGCCAGCTCCAAGTTAAGGGGATCACCCCTCCACTTT	CASSKLRGSPLHF
TRBV10-2	.	TRBD2	TRBJ2-2	TGCGCCAGCAGTGAGTCTAGCGGGGGACCCGGGGAGCTGTTTTTT	CASSESSGGPGELFF
TRBV9	many	.	TRBJ1-1	TGTGCCAGCAGGCCTCGGGGGGCCACTGAAGCTTTCTTT	CASRPRGATEAFF
TRBV7-7	many	TRBD1	TRBJ2-5	TGTGCTAGCAGCGACAGGGGGACCCAGTACTTC	CASSDRGTQYF
TRBV6-2/TRBV6-3	.	.	TRBJ1-2	TGTGCCAGCAGAAACCCGGGAAGCTATGGCTACACCTTC	CASRNPGSYGYTF
TRBV4-2	.	.	TRBJ1-3	TGTGCCAGCAGCCAAGATAGCGGGGCGTTCTACGGCGGAAACACCATATATTTT	CASSQDSGAFYGGNTIYF
TRBV7-2	.	TRBD1	TRBJ2-7	TGTGCCAGCAGCCTTACAGGGGGCTACTACGAGCAGTACTTC	CASSLTGGYYEQYF
TRBV20-1	.	.	TRBJ2-7	TGCAGTGCTAGGGTTGGGGCCTTC	CSARVGAF
TRBV5-6	.	.	TRBJ2-5	TGTGCCAGCAGCTTACAGGGGAGGAAAGAGACCCAGTACTTC	CASSLQGRKETQYF
TRBV10-3	.	.	TRBJ1-2	TGTGCCATCAGTGAGTCGACTGGAATCACCCCGATAACCTATGGCTACACCTTC	CAISESTGITPITYGYTF
TRBV5-1	.	.	TRBJ2-5	TGTGCCAGCAGCTTGGGACTCCTGGACGGGTTCGTGGCCCAGTACTTC	CASSLGLLDGFVAQYF
TRBV28	few	.	TRBJ1-2	TGTGCCAGCAGGCTTGGGGGGAACTATGGCTACACCTTC	CASRLGGNYGYTF
TRBV7-9	.	.	TRBJ2-2	TGTGCCAGCAACCCCCCCCTTAGTTCTCCCGGGGAGCTGTTTTTT	CASNPPLSSPGELFF
TRBV12-3/TRBV12-4	many	.	TRBJ2-5	TGTGCCAGCAGCTTAAAAGAGACCCAGTACTTC	CASSLKETQYF
TRBV7-9	.	.	TRBJ1-2	TGTGCCAGCAGCCCTATCGGGACAATAAACGGCTACACCTTC	CASSPIGTINGYTF
TRBV20-1	.	TRBD1	TRBJ2-1	TGCAGTGTGTCCCGGACAGGGGATTGGGGTGAGCAGTTCTTC	CSVSRTGDWGEQFF
TRBV24-1	.	TRBD2	TRBJ2-1	TGTGCCAGCAGCGTATTGCGCGGGAGCGATGAGCAGTTCTTC	CASSVLRGSDEQFF
TRBV2	.	.	TRBJ1-5	TGTGCCAGCAGTGAAGCCGCAGGGGAGGGTCAGCCCCAGCATTTT	CASSEAAGEGQPQHF
TRBV6-5	few	TRBD1	TRBJ2-7	TGTGCCAGCACTACAGGGGTAGGCAGTCGGCAGTACTTC	CASTTGVGSRQYF
TRBV6-4	.	.	TRBJ1-1	TGTGCCAGCAGTTCCCTGACAGGATTTGAAGCTTTCTTT	CASSSLTGFEAFF
TRBV2	.	.	TRBJ1-6	TGTGCCAGCACCGGAGGGACTAATTCACCCCTCCACTTT	CASTGGTNSPLHF
TRBV12-3/TRBV12-4	.	.	TRBJ1-4	TGTGCCAGCAGTCCCCGGGCCTTTGGGGGTGAAAAACTGTTTTTT	CASSPRAFGGEKLFF
TRBV18	few	.	TRBJ1-1	TGTGCCAGCAGCCCAGGAGAGATGAACACTGAAGCTTTCTTT	CASSPGEMNTEAFF
TRBV12-3/TRBV12-4	.	.	TRBJ1-1	TGTGCCAGCAGTTTAAGGCCGGCGGTCGCTTTCTTT	CASSLRPAVAFF
TRBV11-1	.	.	TRBJ1-2	TGTGCCAGCAGCCGAGATCGGGGAGGAACACCTAACTATGGCTACACCTTC	CASSRDRGGTPNYGYTF
TRBV24-1	.	.	TRBJ1-1	TGTGCCAGCAGGGAAGAGGTGAACACTGAAGCTTTCTTT	CASREEVNTEAFF
TRBV11-2	many	TRBD1	TRBJ1-2	TGTGCCAGCAGCCCGTCGACAGGGGTCTATGGCTACACCTTC	CASSPSTGVYGYTF
TRBV29-1	.	.	TRBJ2-5	TGCAGCGTTGAAGAAACCGGAGGTTGGACCCAGTACTTC	CSVEETGGWTQYF
TRBV7-9	many	.	TRBJ2-2	TGTGCCAGCAGCTTCGACAGGTCCGGGGAGCTGTTTTTT	CASSFDRSGELFF
TRBV12-3/TRBV12-4	.	.	TRBJ1-1	TGTGCCAGCATTGGGCAGGGGAAGAGGACTGAAGCTTTCTTT	CASIGQGKRTEAFF
TRBV20-1	.	.	TRBJ1-1	TGCAGTGCTGGAATTGGGACGGCAAACACTGAAGCTTTCTTT	CSAGIGTANTEAFF
TRBV10-3	.	TRBD1	TRBJ1-2	TGTGCCATCAGTGAGAAAGTGGACAGGGGGCGAGGCTACACCTTC	CAISEKVDRGRGYTF
TRBV25-1	many	.	TRBJ1-2	TGTGCCAGCAGGATGGACGGGAACTATGGCTACACCTTC	CASRMDGNYGYTF
TRBV27	.	.	TRBJ1-1	TGTGCCAGCATTTCCCGGCCGGAGGGAGATGAAGCTTTCTTT	CASISRPEGDEAFF
TRBV20-1	many	.	TRBJ1-6	TGCAGTGCTACCAGAGACCATAATTCACCCCTCCACTTT	CSATRDHNSPLHF
TRBV13	many	.	TRBJ1-5	TGTGCCAGCAGCTTAGGACAGCGAGGCAATCAGCCCCAGCATTTT	CASSLGQRGNQPQHF
TRBV28	.	.	TRBJ1-4	TGTGCCAGCAGTTCAACCCAGGACAGTTTCGGGAAAAAACTGTTTTTT	CASSSTQDSFGKKLFF
TRBV10-2	.	TRBD2	TRBJ2-5	TGTGCCAGCAGCCCCACTCCTCTCCGGGAGGTGGAAGAGACCCAGTACTTC	CASSPTPLREVEETQYF
TRBV20-1	many	.	TRBJ1-1	TGCAGTGCGGCCCGGGGGGCGGACGCTGAAGCTTTCTTT	CSAARGADAEAFF
TRBV6-5	many	TRBD2	TRBJ2-7	TGTGCCAGCAGTGCCAGACTAGCGGGAGCCTACGAGCAGTACTTC	CASSARLAGAYEQYF
TRBV9	few	.	TRBJ2-2	TGTGCCAGCAGCGTAGGGCCAGACACCGGGGAGCTGTTTTTT	CASSVGPDTGELFF
TRBV25-1	many	TRBD1	TRBJ2-7	TGTGCCAGCAGCTGGTCAGGGGGCTACGAGCAGTACTTC	CASSWSGGYEQYF
TRBV7-2	medium-sized	.	TRBJ2-7	TGTGCCAGCAGCTTGTTCATAGGGGGGGCTCGAGAGCAGTACTTC	CASSLFIGGAREQYF
TRBV10-3	.	.	TRBJ2-7	TGTGCCAGCAGTTACTCGAAGGCCGAAGCATTACCCTCCTACGAGCAGTACTTC	CASSYSKAEALPSYEQYF
TRBV7-2	many	TRBD1	TRBJ2-7	TGTGCCAGCAGGCTCTCCCGGGACAGTACCTACGAGCAGTACTTC	CASRLSRDSTYEQYF
TRBV20-1	.	TRBD1	TRBJ2-7	TGCAGTGCTAAAGGACAGGCACCCTACGAGCAGTACTTC	CSAKGQAPYEQYF
TRBV7-9	.	TRBD1	TRBJ1-5	TGTGCCAGCAGCGGATGGACAGGGGAGCCCCAGCATTTT	CASSGWTGEPQHF
TRBV19	few	TRBD1	TRBJ1-1	TGTGCCAGCAAGGAGACAGGGGGAACTGAAGCTTTCTTT	CASKETGGTEAFF
TRBV27	.	.	TRBJ2-7	TGTGCCAGCAGTTGGTCCGGGACGCACATACCCTACGAGCAGTACTTC	CASSWSGTHIPYEQYF
TRBV11-2	.	.	TRBJ2-7	TGTGCCAGCTCCTTGAACAGGGTCACCTACGAGCAGTACTTC	CASSLNRVTYEQYF
TRBV15	many	TRBD1	TRBJ1-5	TGTGCCACCAGCAAGGGACAGACTGATAGCAATCAGCCCCAGCATTTT	CATSKGQTDSNQPQHF
TRBV7-2	few	.	TRBJ1-2	TGTGCCAGCAGCCCCACGCACACGGACAACTATGGCTACACCTTC	CASSPTHTDNYGYTF
TRBV7-9	.	TRBD1	TRBJ1-3	TGTGCCAGCAGCCACCGGGACAGGGGTGGGGGAAACACCATATATTTT	CASSHRDRGGGNTIYF
TRBV9	many	.	TRBJ1-1	TGTGCCAGCAGCGTCATCGACAGTATTGATGAAGCTTTCTTT	CASSVIDSIDEAFF